This T cell receptor (beta chain) was retrieved from a study of blood T cell repertoires in COVID-19. The length of the CDR3 is 14 residues. CDR1 MNHNS and CDR2 SASEGT come from the germline V gene. V dropped 2 bases and J dropped 9; count of bases not matched to a gene: 4. Profiled with immunoSEQ multiplex PCR; TCRdb holds only in-frame clones, not every one. The data show about 73,000 clones, about four fifths seen once. Sequencing was performed on peripheral blood. The chain combines TRBV6-1 with TRBJ2-1, with 10 bases that match TRBD2. The TCR comes from a woman in her seventies with acute or convalescent COVID-19. The CDR3 reads CASSELAGVGEQFF. The CDR3 coding sequence is TGTGCCAGCAGTGAACTAGCGGGAGTTGGTGAGCAGTTCTTC.